The 13 T cell receptor beta chains reported below all come from one sample, sequenced in a study of T cell responses to AZD1222 COVID-19 vaccine. This table comes from immunoSEQ multiplex PCR, and its TCRdb copy is limited to in-frame clones, with some not included. This table has some 110,000 clones, around nine tenths appearing once. This specimen was peripheral blood, taken 28 days after the second AZD1222 dose. All receptors come from an adult who received the AZD1222 COVID-19 vaccine.

This chain connects TRBV5-1 to TRBJ2-7; 12 bases map to TRBD2. Germline lookup yields CDR1 SGHRS and CDR2 YFSETQ. The CDR3 is made up of 15 amino acids. With V trimmed by 3 bases and J by 4 bases, 5 bases remained unmatched. Written as DNA, the CDR3 is TGCGCCAGCAGCTACCGGACTAGCGGGATGTACGAGCAGTACTTC. Translating gives CASSYRTSGMYEQYF.

The rearrangement uses TRBV19 and TRBJ2-6; D is unclear. Trimming shortened V by 1 base and J by 4 bases, and 8 bases separated the two germline ends. CDR3 length: 15 amino acids. Germline CDR1 reads LNHDA; CDR2 reads SQIVND (reference sequence). This CDR3 is CASSIVLIGANVLTF. CDR3 bases: TGTGCCAGTAGTATAGTCTTAATAGGGGCCAACGTCCTGACTTTC. Full variable domain (rest looked up from reference TRBV19 and TRBJ2-6): DGGITQSPKYLFRKEGQNVTLSCEQNLNHDAMYWYRQDPGQGLRLIYYSQIVNDFQKGDIAEGYSVSREKKESFPLTVTSAQKNPTAFYLCASSIVLIGANVLTFGAGSRLTVL.

The rearrangement uses TRBV2 and TRBJ1-6; TRBD1 might be the D (5 bases). Per germline, CDR1 SNHLY and CDR2 FYNNEI. The germline V and J ends were trimmed by 10 bases and 7 bases, with 14 bases remaining between them. The CDR3 consists of 13 residues. For the CDR3, the DNA is TGTGCCACCCGACCGACAGCCAATTCACCCCTCCACTTT. As protein: CATRPTANSPLHF.

The chain is built from TRBV11-2 and TRBJ1-4; the D gene is possibly TRBD1 (6 bases). This CDR3 is built from 16 residues. Trimming stripped 5 bases from V and 3 bases from J, with 16 bases between. Germline-derived CDR1 and CDR2 are SGHAT and FQNNGV. The CDR3 bases are TGTGCCAGCAGCCTTCGGGCAACAGGGCCTAATGAAAAACTGTTTTTT. Translating gives CASSLRATGPNEKLFF.

This chain uses TRBV5-1 with TRBJ1-1; D remains ambiguous. Germline V gives CDR1 SGHRS, CDR2 YFSETQ. The CDR3 has 14 amino acids. Deletions cut 0 bases from V and 3 bases from J, with 9 bases between. The CDR3 DNA reads as TGCGCCAGCAGCTTGGAGTGGGGAGACACTGAAGCTTTCTTT. Residues: CASSLEWGDTEAFF. Based on the CDR3 plus reference TRBV5-1 and TRBJ1-1, the full variable domain is KAGVTQTPRYLIKTRGQQVTLSCSPISGHRSVSWYQQTPGQGLQFLFEYFSETQRNKGNFPGRFSGRQFSNSRSEMNVSTLELGDSALYLCASSLEWGDTEAFFGQGTRLTVV.

The chain combines TRBV11-2 with TRBJ1-5; D call uncertain. CDR3 length: 15 residues. Germline loops: CDR1 SGHAT, CDR2 FQNNGV. Between the trimmed V and J ends, which lost 1 base and 7 bases, there was a span of 14 bases. CDR3 amino acids: CASSLAGGYGQPQHF. CDR3 in DNA: TGTGCCAGCAGCTTAGCTGGAGGATATGGACAGCCCCAGCATTTT.

The rearrangement joins TRBV15 to TRBJ2-3; the D gene is possibly TRBD1 (5 bases). The CDR3 has 16 amino acids. The V end was cut by 0 bases, the J end by 0 bases, with 10 bases between. Germline CDR1 is LNHNV and CDR2 is YYDKDF (reference sequence). The CDR3 here is CATSRDWGTSTDTQYF. In DNA, the CDR3 is TGTGCCACCAGCAGAGATTGGGGCACTAGCACAGATACGCAGTATTTT.

CDR3 residues: CASSPQGEWDSPLHF. CDR3 in DNA: TGTGCCAGCAGCCCCCAGGGTGAGTGGGATTCACCCCTCCACTTT. The V call is TRBV3-1 (or the pseudogene TRBV3-2), the J call TRBJ1-6, with D maybe TRBD1 (5 bases). Per germline, CDR1 LGHDT and CDR2 YNNKEL (reference sequence). Trimming shortened V by 4 bases and J by 8 bases, and 15 bases separated the two germline ends. The CDR3 is made up of 15 amino acids.

CDR3 sequence reads: CASRLGEGYEQYF. CDR3 nucleotides: TGTGCCAGTCGACTAGGAGAAGGTTACGAGCAGTACTTC. This chain uses TRBV6-5 with TRBJ2-7; D might be TRBD2 (6 bases). The V and J ends lost 9 bases and 4 bases respectively, with 16 bases between them. The CDR3 is 13 residues long. Germline CDR1 is MNHEY and CDR2 is SVGAGI.

The genes are TRBV19 and TRBJ2-2; no firm D call. The CDR3 is made up of 15 amino acids. Trimming took off 3 bases at V and 1 base at J, with 9 bases between the two ends. The germline V gene has CDR1 LNHDA and CDR2 SQIVND (reference sequence). Here the CDR3 reads CASSIGSGNTGELFF. The CDR3, as DNA: TGTGCCAGTAGTATCGGTTCCGGGAACACCGGGGAGCTGTTTTTT. Looking up the rest from reference TRBV19 and TRBJ2-2 gives the full variable domain: DGGITQSPKYLFRKEGQNVTLSCEQNLNHDAMYWYRQDPGQGLRLIYYSQIVNDFQKGDIAEGYSVSREKKESFPLTVTSAQKNPTAFYLCASSIGSGNTGELFFGEGSRLTVL.

This clone showed up just a few times. V and J are TRBV12-3 or TRBV12-4 and TRBJ2-1, with D possibly being TRBD1 or TRBD2 (5 bases each). Trimming removed 1 base at V and 10 bases at J, with 8 bases between. The CDR3 is 12 residues long. The CDR3 protein is CASSLGGFEQFF. The CDR3 nucleotides read TGTGCCAGCAGTTTAGGGGGGTTCGAGCAGTTCTTC.

The CDR3 here is CASSPGTGNALHF. The CDR3 DNA sequence: TGTGCCAGCAGTCCGGGGACAGGGAACGCCCTCCACTTT. The J gene is TRBJ1-6, the V gene TRBV28, with TRBD1 matching 9 bases. Germline V CDR1 and CDR2: MDHEN, SYDVKM. With V trimmed by 5 bases and J by 14 bases, 7 bases remained unmatched. The CDR3 extends over 13 amino acids.

The chain is built from TRBV30 and TRBJ2-1; TRBD2 matches at 9 bases. From germline, CDR1 is GTSNPN and CDR2 SVGIG (reference sequence). The CDR3 runs to 13 residues. V lost 6 bases to trimming and J lost 5 bases; unmatched junction nucleotides: 5. The CDR3 loop reads CACRTSANNEQFF. DNA of the CDR3: TGTGCCTGCCGGACTAGCGCCAACAATGAGCAGTTCTTC.